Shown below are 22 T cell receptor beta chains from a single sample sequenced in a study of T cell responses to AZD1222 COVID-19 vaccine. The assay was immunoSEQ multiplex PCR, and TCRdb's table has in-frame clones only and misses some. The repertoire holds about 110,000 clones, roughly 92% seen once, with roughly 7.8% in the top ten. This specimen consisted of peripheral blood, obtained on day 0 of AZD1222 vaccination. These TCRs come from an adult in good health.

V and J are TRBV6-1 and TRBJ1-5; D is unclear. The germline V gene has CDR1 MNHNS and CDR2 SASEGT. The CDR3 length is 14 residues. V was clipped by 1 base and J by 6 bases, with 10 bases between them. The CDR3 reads CASSEGGITQPQHF. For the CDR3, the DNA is TGTGCCAGCAGTGAAGGAGGGATAACTCAGCCCCAGCATTTT.

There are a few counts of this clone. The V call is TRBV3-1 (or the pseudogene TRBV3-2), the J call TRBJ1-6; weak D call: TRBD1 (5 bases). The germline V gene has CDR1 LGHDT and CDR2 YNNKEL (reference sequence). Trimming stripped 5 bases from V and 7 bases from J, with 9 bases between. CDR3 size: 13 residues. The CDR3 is CASSGGRNSPLHF. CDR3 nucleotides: TGTGCCAGCAGCGGGGGTCGCAATTCACCCCTCCACTTT.

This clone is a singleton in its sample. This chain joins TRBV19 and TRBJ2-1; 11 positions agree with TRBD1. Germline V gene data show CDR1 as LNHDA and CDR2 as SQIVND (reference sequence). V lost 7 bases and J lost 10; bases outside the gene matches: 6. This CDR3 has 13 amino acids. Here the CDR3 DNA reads TGTGCCAGTACCTGGACAGGGGGCCAGGAGCAGTTCTTC. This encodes CASTWTGGQEQFF.

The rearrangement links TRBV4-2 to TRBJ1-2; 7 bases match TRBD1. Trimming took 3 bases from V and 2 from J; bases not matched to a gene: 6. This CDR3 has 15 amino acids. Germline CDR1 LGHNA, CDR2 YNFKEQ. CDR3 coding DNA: TGTGCCAGCAGCCATGAATTGACAGGGAACTATGGCTACACCTTC. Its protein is CASSHELTGNYGYTF.

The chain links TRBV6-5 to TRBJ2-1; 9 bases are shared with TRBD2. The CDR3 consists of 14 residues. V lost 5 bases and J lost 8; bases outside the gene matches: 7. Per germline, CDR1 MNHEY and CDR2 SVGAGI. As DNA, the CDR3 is TGTGCCAGCAGTCGCGGGGGGGCCATTGATGAGCAGTTCTTC. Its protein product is CASSRGGAIDEQFF.

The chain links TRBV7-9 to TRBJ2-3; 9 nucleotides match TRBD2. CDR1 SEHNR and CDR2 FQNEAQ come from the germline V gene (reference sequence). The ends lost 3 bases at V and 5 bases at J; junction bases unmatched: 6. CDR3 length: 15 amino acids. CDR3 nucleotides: TGTGCCAGCAGCTTTGGGACTAGCAATGTAGATACGCAGTATTTT. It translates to CASSFGTSNVDTQYF.

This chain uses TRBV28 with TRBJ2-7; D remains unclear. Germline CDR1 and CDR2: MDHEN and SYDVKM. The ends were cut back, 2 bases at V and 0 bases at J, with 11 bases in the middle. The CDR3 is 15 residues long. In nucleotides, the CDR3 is TGTGCCAGCAGTTTAGGGTCGTTAAGCTCCTACGAGCAGTACTTC. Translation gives CASSLGSLSSYEQYF.

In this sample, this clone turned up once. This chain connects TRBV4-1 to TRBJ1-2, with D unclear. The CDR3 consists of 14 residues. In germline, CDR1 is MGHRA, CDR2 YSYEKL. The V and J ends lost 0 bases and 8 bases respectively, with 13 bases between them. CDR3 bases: TGCGCCAGCAGCCAAGAGGGCGGTCTAAACGGCTACACCTTC. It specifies CASSQEGGLNGYTF.

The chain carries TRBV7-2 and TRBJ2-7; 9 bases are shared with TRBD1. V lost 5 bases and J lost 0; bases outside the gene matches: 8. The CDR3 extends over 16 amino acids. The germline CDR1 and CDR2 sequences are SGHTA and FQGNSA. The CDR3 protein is CASSLRGDRVSYEQYF. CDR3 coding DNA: TGTGCCAGCAGCCTGCGAGGGGACAGGGTCTCCTACGAGCAGTACTTC.

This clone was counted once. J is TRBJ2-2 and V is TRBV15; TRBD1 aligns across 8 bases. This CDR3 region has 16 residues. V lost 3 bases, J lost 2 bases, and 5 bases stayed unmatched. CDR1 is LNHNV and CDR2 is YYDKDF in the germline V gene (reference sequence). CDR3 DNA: TGTGCCACCAGCAGCCCGGGACAGGTTAACACCGGGGAGCTGTTTTTT. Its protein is CATSSPGQVNTGELFF.

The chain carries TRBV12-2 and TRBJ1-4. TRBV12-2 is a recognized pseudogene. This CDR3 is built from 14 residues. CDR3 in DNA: TGTGCAAGTCGCTTAGGGATGGTAAGGGAAAAACTGTTTTTT. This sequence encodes CASRLGMVREKLFF.

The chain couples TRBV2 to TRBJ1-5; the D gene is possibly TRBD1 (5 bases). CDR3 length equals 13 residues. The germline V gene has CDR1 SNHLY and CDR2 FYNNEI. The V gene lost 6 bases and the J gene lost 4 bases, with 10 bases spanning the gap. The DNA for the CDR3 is TGTGCCAGCAGAAGGGCAGGGAATCAGCCCCAGCATTTT. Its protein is CASRRAGNQPQHF.

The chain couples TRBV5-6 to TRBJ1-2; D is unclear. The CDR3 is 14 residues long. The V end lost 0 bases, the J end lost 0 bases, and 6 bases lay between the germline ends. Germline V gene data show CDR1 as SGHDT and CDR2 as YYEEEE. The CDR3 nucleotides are TGTGCCAGCAGCTTGGACAGCTCTAACTATGGCTACACCTTC. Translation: CASSLDSSNYGYTF. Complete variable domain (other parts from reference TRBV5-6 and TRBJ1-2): DAGVTQSPTHLIKTRGQQVTLRCSPKSGHDTVSWYQQALGQGPQFIFQYYEEEERQRGNFPDRFSGHQFPNYSSELNVNALLLGDSALYLCASSLDSSNYGYTFGSGTRLTVV.

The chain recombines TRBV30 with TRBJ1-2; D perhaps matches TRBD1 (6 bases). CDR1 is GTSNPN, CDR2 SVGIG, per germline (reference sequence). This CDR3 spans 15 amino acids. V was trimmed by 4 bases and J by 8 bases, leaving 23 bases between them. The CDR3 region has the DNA TGTGCCTGGATAAGGTCTGGGACAACTCCGGGAGGCTACACCTTC. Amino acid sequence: CAWIRSGTTPGGYTF.

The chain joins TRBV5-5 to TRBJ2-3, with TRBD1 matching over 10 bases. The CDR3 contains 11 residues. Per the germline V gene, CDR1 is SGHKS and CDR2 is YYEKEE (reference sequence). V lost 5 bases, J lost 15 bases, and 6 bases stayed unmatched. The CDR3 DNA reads TGTGCCAGCAGTATAGACAGGGGGCGATATTTT. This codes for CASSIDRGRYF.

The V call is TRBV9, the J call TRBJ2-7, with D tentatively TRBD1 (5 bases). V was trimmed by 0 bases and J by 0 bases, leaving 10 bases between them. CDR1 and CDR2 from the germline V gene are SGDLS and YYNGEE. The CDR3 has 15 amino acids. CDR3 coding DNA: TGTGCCAGCAGCGTAGCGTCAGGGCCCTCCTACGAGCAGTACTTC. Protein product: CASSVASGPSYEQYF.

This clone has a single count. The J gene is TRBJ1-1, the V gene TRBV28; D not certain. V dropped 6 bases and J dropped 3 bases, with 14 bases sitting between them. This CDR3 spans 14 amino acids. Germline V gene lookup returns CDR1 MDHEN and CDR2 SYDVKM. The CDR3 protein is CASREGYVDTEAFF. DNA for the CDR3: TGTGCCAGCAGGGAAGGGTACGTCGACACTGAAGCTTTCTTT.

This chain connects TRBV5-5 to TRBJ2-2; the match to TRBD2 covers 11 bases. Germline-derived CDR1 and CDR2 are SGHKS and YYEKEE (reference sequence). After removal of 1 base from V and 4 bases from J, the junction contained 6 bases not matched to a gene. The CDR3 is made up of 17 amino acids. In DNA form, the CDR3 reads TGTGCCAGCAGCTTGCTCGCTAGCGGGGGGTTCACCGGGGAGCTGTTTTTT. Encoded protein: CASSLLASGGFTGELFF.

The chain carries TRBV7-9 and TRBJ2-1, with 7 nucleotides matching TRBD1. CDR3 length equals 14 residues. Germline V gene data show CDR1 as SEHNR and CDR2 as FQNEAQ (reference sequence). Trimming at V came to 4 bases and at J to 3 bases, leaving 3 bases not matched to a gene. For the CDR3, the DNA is TGTGCCAGCAGCTACCGGGACAGCTACAATGAGCAGTTCTTC. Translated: CASSYRDSYNEQFF.

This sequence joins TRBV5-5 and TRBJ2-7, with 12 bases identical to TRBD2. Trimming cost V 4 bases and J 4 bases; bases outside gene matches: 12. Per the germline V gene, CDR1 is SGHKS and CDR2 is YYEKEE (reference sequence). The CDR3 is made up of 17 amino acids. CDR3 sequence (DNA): TGTGCCAGCAGCCTGGTTAAAAGGACTAGCGGGGCGTACGAGCAGTACTTC. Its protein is CASSLVKRTSGAYEQYF.

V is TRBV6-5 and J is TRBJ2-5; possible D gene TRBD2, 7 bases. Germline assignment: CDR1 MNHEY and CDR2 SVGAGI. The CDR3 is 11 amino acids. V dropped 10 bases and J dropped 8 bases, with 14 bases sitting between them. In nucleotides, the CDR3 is TGTGCCACCCTAAGGGGGGGTACCCAGTACTTC. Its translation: CATLRGGTQYF.

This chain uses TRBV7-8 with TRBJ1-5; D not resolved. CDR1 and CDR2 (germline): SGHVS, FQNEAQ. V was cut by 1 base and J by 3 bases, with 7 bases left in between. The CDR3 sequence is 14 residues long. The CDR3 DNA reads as TGTGCCAGCAGCTTAGGAGGGTACAATCAGCCCCAGCATTTT. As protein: CASSLGGYNQPQHF.